The present TCR beta chain was sequenced within a study of neurological immune-mediated disorders. There are many counts of this clonotype. Every sequencing run generated in excess of 180 million TCR-beta sequences. These sequences covered 15-18 subjects. TCRdb analysed the 5' RACE reads with MiXCR anew, one entry per CDR3 protein. The sample records more than 45,000 distinct CDR3 sequences, approximately 4.4% being singletons. The CDR3 runs 15 residues. V gave up 2 bases and J gave up 2 bases; unmatched junction bases: 5. Germline CDR1 MNHEY, CDR2 SVGAGI. Libraries used 2 million unsorted PBMCs kept frozen in RNAlater.

The chain combines TRBV6-5 with TRBJ2-7; 8 bases align to TRBD1. The sequence was collected from a man aged 50 to 59 with multiple sclerosis. Sequenced sample: PBMCs. CDR3 residues: CASSYAGTGTYEQYF. The DNA of the CDR3 is TGTGCCAGCAGTTACGCGGGGACAGGCACCTACGAGCAGTACTTC.